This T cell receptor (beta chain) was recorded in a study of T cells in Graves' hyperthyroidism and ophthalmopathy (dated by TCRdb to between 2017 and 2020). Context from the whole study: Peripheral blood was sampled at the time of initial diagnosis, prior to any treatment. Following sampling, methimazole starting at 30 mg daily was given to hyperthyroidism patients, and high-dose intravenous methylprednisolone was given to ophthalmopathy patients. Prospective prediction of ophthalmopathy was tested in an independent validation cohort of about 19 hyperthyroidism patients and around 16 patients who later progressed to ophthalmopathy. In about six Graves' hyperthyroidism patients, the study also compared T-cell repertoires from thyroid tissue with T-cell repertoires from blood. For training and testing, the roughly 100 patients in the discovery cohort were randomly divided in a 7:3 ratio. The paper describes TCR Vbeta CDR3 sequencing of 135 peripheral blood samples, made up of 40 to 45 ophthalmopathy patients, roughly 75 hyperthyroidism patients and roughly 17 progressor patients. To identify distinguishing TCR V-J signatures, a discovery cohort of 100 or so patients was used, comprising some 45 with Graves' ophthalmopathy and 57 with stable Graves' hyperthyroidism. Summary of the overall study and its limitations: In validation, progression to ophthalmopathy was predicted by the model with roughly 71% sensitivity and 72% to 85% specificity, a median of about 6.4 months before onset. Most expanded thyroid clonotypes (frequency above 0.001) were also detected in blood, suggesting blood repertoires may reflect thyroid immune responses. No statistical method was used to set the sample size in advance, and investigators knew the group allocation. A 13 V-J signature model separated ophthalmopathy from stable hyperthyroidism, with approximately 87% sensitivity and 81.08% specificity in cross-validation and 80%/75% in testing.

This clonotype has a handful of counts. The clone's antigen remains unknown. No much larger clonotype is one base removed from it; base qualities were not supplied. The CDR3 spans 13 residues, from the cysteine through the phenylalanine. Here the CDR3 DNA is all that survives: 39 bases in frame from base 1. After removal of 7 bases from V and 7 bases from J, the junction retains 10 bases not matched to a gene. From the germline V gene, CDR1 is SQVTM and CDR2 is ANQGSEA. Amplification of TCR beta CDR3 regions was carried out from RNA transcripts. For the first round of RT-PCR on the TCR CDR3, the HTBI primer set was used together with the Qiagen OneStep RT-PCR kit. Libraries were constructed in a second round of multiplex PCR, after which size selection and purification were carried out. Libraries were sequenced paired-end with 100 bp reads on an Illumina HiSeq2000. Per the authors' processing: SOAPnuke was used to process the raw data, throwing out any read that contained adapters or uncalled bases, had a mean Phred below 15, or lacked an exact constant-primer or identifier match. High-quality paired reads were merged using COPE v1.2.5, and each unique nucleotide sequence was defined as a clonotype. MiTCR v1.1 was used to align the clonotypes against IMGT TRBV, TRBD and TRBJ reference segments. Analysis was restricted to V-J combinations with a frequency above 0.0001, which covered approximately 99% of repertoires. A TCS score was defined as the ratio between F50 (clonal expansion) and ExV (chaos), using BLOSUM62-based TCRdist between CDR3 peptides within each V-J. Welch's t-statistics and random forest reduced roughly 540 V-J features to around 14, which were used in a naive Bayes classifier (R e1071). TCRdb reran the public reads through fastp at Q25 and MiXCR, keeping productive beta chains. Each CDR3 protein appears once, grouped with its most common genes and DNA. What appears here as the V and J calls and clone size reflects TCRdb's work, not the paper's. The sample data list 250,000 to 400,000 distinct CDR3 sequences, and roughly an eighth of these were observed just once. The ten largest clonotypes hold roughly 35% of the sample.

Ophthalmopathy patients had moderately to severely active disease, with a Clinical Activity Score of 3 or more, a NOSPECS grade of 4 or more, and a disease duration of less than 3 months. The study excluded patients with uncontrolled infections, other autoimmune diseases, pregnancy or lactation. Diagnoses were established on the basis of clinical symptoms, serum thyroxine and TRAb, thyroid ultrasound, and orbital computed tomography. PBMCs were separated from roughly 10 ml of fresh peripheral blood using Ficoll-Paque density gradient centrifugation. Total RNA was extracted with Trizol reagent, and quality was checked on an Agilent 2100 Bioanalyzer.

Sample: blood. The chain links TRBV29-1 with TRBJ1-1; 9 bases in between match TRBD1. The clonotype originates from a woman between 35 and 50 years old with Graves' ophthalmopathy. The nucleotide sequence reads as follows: TGCAGCGCCGAAGGGACAGGGTCACATGAAGCTTTCTTT. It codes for CSAEGTGSHEAFF. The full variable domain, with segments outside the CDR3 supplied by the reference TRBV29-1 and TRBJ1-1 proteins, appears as SAVISQKPSRDICQRGTSLTIQCQVDSQVTMMFWYRQQPGQSLTLIATANQGSEATYESGFVIDKFPISRPNLTFSTLTVSNMSPEDSSIYLCSAEGTGSHEAFFGQGTRLTVV.